This T cell receptor (beta chain) originates from a study of persistence of HIV-infected CD4 T cells. Study details: Multiple blood draws of up to roughly 180 mL, except a couple of donors with single leukapheresis.

Cells were stimulated with overlapping HIV-1 Gag 15-mer peptides. CD40L/CD69 double-negative CD45RO-high memory CD4+ T cells were collected. These HIV-1-infected adults initiated suppressive ART in chronic infection. Stimulated PBMCs had first been depleted of CD8+ T cells. Germline CDR1 LGHNT, CDR2 FRNRAP. Between the trimmed V and J ends, which lost 7 bases and 3 bases, there was a span of 8 bases. The CDR3 totals 12 residues. A word on this clone: Its cognate antigen is unknown.

The libraries were made with immunoSEQ version 4 in survey mode. Genomic DNA was diluted to 10 ng/uL, up to about 1 ug per sample. The repertoire was sequenced with immunoSEQ multiplex PCR; TCRdb's copy has only in-frame clones and lacks some. The sample has 30,000 or so clones; approximately 85% are singletons. The sequence was obtained from an adult woman with HIV who was CMV-seropositive. V and J are TRBV12-5 and TRBJ2-3; D gene unclear. The source material was CD4+ T cells sorted from PBMCs after 18-hour stimulation, sampled from a patient who received antiretroviral therapy. Here the CDR3 reads CASAPITDTQYF. In nucleotides, the CDR3 is TGTGCTAGTGCCCCCATTACAGATACGCAGTATTTT.